This T cell receptor (beta chain) emerged from a study of T cells in Graves' hyperthyroidism and ophthalmopathy. This clonotype was seen only a few times. The CDR3 sequence is 15 residues long. V lost 1 base to trimming and J lost 7 bases, with 20 bases between them. Looked up from germline, CDR1 is SQVTM and CDR2 is ANQGSEA. Clinical Activity Scores of at least 3, NOSPECS grades of at least 4 and durations under 3 months characterized ophthalmopathy patients. RNA transcripts were the template for amplifying TCR beta CDR3 regions. First-round RT-PCR with HTBI primers amplified the TCR CDR3 region. MiXCR, applied by TCRdb to the multiplex PCR reads, yields one record per CDR3 protein. The sample consists of roughly 550,000 distinct CDR3 sequences, 15% to 20% of them appearing once.

The chain is built from TRBV29-1 and TRBJ2-7, with D tentatively TRBD2 (5 bases). The receptor was isolated from a woman aged 30 to 39 with Graves' ophthalmopathy. Sample: blood. The DNA of the CDR3 is TGCAGCGTTGAAGTGCCGGCCGCAGCTACGGGGGAGCAGTACTTC. Its protein is CSVEVPAAATGEQYF.